Listed below are T cell receptor beta chains from one sample, sequenced in a study of identical twins. MiXCR was run by TCRdb on the 5' RACE reads, yielding one entry per CDR3 protein. The sample records over 600,000 distinct CDR3 sequences, roughly 20% being singletons. These data are also associated with another study on T cells expressing NK-cell markers.

What was sequenced was PBMCs. The receptor set was obtained from a woman younger than 30 in good health. Each CDR3 is given with its conserved first and last residue. The D gene is left open where the match is weak. Size is stated for part of the rows, as once, few or many counts, or as a class when the clone is expanded.

len	d_gene	v_gene	j_gene	abundance	CDR3nt	CDR3aa
18	TRBD2	TRBV6-2/TRBV6-3	TRBJ2-2	many	TGTGCCAGCAGCCACCTGGGGACTAGCGGGATTGACACCGGGGAGCTGTTTTTT	CASSHLGTSGIDTGELFF
14	TRBD2	TRBV29-1	TRBJ2-3	-	TGCAGCGTTGAGGCGGGGGACTACACAGATACGCAGTATTTT	CSVEAGDYTDTQYF
14	-	TRBV29-1	TRBJ2-1	-	TGCAGCGTTACGGGTCCGAGCTCCTACAATGAGCAGTTCTTC	CSVTGPSSYNEQFF
15	-	TRBV11-2	TRBJ2-1	-	TGTGCCAGCAGCTTTGGGGAGTGGGGTGACAATGAGCAGTTCTTC	CASSFGEWGDNEQFF
18	TRBD2	TRBV5-1	TRBJ2-1	-	TGCGCCAGCAGCTTGGCGACTAGCGGGAGGGCCCGGGGGAATGAGCAGTTCTTC	CASSLATSGRARGNEQFF
13	-	TRBV20-1	TRBJ2-3	few	TGCAGTGCTAAGTTTTATTCTAGCCATACGCAGTATTTT	CSAKFYSSHTQYF
12	TRBD1	TRBV5-5	TRBJ1-2	-	TGTGCCAGCAGTTACGACAGGGACGGCTACACCTTC	CASSYDRDGYTF
15	-	TRBV5-1	TRBJ1-2	many	TGCGCCAGCAGCTTGCCCCCTGAGGATAACTATGGCTACACCTTC	CASSLPPEDNYGYTF
17	TRBD2	TRBV11-2	TRBJ2-1	-	TGTGCCAGCAGCTTAGATGCTAGCGGGCATGCCTACAATGAGCAGTTCTTC	CASSLDASGHAYNEQFF
13	-	TRBV20-1	TRBJ2-7	-	TGCAGTGCTAGTTGGGCCATCTCCTACGAGCAGTACTTC	CSASWAISYEQYF
14	TRBD1	TRBV27	TRBJ1-2	few	TGTGCCAGCAGTTCACAGGGGAGAGGCGATGGCTACACCTTC	CASSSQGRGDGYTF
12	-	TRBV5-1	TRBJ2-3	few	TGCGCCAGCAGCTTACAAGTAGATACGCAGTATTTT	CASSLQVDTQYF
13	-	TRBV20-1	TRBJ1-2	-	TGCAGTGCTGGACGACGGCTAGAGCATGGCTACACCTTC	CSAGRRLEHGYTF
12	-	TRBV5-1	TRBJ2-5	many	TGTGCCAGCAGTTCGCAGGGGGAGACCCAGTACTTC	CASSSQGETQYF
18	TRBD1	TRBV2	TRBJ2-6	few	TGTGCCAGCAGTCTTGTCCCGGGACAGATCTCTGGGGCCAACGTCCTGACTTTC	CASSLVPGQISGANVLTF
14	TRBD2	TRBV6-5	TRBJ2-5	few	TGTGCCAGCAGTTACTTCGCCGGGGAGGGGACCCAGTACTTC	CASSYFAGEGTQYF
16	-	TRBV10-3	TRBJ1-3	few	TGTGCCATCAGTGGAACCGGGACGTACTCTGGAAACACCATATATTTT	CAISGTGTYSGNTIYF
16	-	TRBV3-1	TRBJ2-1	-	TGTGCCAGCAGCCCCCGTGGGGCAGGGGCCCACAATGAGCAGTTCTTC	CASSPRGAGAHNEQFF
15	-	TRBV7-2	TRBJ2-1	many	TGTGCCAGCAGCTTAGTTCGGGGGCGAGGCAATGAGCAGTTCTTC	CASSLVRGRGNEQFF
12	-	TRBV20-1	TRBJ2-7	few	TGCAGTGTACCTCAGGGGGGCGACGAGCAGTACTTC	CSVPQGGDEQYF
14	-	TRBV6-1	TRBJ2-7	-	TGTGCCAGCAGTGCCACCGACAGCGACCCTTGGCGGTACTTC	CASSATDSDPWRYF
12	-	TRBV7-2	TRBJ2-7	-	TGTGCCAGCAGCCCTGGTGCGACCGAGCAGTACTTC	CASSPGATEQYF
13	TRBD1	TRBV20-1	TRBJ2-1	-	TGCAGTGCCCTGGGGACAGCTCAAAATGAGCAGTTCTTC	CSALGTAQNEQFF
15	TRBD2	TRBV9	TRBJ2-1	few	TGTGCCAGCAGCGTCGGACTAGCGGAGGACAATGAGCAGTTCTTC	CASSVGLAEDNEQFF
16	-	TRBV3-1	TRBJ2-5	few	TGTGCCAGCAGCCAAGAAGTTCGGGGTGGCGGAGAGACCCAGTACTTC	CASSQEVRGGGETQYF
13	-	TRBV12-3/TRBV12-4	TRBJ2-7	few	TGTGCCAGCAGTTTAACAGATAACTACGAGCAGTACTTC	CASSLTDNYEQYF
12	-	TRBV27	TRBJ1-1	few	TGTGCCAGCAGTTTTACGGGCACTGAAGCTTTCTTT	CASSFTGTEAFF
14	-	TRBV12-3/TRBV12-4	TRBJ1-1	many	TGTGCCAGCAGTCCTACGACAGGCCCCACTGAAGCTTTCTTT	CASSPTTGPTEAFF
15	-	TRBV7-9	TRBJ2-7	-	TGTGCCAGCAGCTTAAGGGGTGCAGGCGCGGGAGAGCAGTACTTC	CASSLRGAGAGEQYF
15	-	TRBV20-1	TRBJ1-2	few	TGCAGTGCTAGAGTTGTTCGGTCCTCTAACTATGGCTACACCTTC	CSARVVRSSNYGYTF
14	-	TRBV7-2	TRBJ1-2	few	TGTGCCAGCAGCTTAGTGCAGGGACGCGATGGCTACACCTTC	CASSLVQGRDGYTF
13	-	TRBV5-1	TRBJ2-5	-	TGCGCCAGCAGTCTTAGGTACCAAGAGACCCAGTACTTC	CASSLRYQETQYF
11	-	TRBV20-1	TRBJ2-7	-	TGCAGTGCCTACAGCTCCTACGAGCAGTACTTC	CSAYSSYEQYF
15	-	TRBV11-2	TRBJ2-7	-	TGTGCCAGCAGCTCTCTCGTCCCAAGCTCCTACGAGCAGTACTTC	CASSSLVPSSYEQYF
18	TRBD2	TRBV7-6	TRBJ2-7	-	TGTGCCAGCAGCCCAGGGACTAGCGGGGGGCGGGGGTCCTACGAGCAGTACTTC	CASSPGTSGGRGSYEQYF
16	TRBD2	TRBV5-6	TRBJ2-1	-	TGTGCCAGCAGTCCCGGACTAGCGGGAGTTTCCAATGAGCAGTTCTTC	CASSPGLAGVSNEQFF
13	-	TRBV5-1	TRBJ1-1	few	TGCGCCAGCGGCCCTCTATTGAACACTGAAGCTTTCTTT	CASGPLLNTEAFF
17	TRBD2	TRBV4-3	TRBJ2-5	-	TGCGCCAGCAGCCAGAAGGGGACTAGCGGGAATCAAGAGACCCAGTACTTC	CASSQKGTSGNQETQYF
14	-	TRBV5-1	TRBJ2-7	-	TGCGCCAGCAGCTTAGCGTTGGGGGGCGACGAGCAGTACTTC	CASSLALGGDEQYF
12	-	TRBV7-6	TRBJ2-3	few	TGTGCCAGCAGCTTAATGACCCCACCGACAGCTTTT	CASSLMTPPTAF
15	TRBD2	TRBV5-1	TRBJ2-1	-	TGCGCCAGCAAGCGGGACCGGGTCTCCTACAATGAGCAGTTCTTC	CASKRDRVSYNEQFF
15	TRBD1	TRBV5-5	TRBJ1-5	few	TGTGCCAGCAGCTCCCAGGGGGCCCTTCGTCAGCCCCAGCATTTT	CASSSQGALRQPQHF
16	TRBD2	TRBV7-9	TRBJ2-2	-	TGTGCCAGCAGCCGATGGGGACTAGCGGGCACCGGGGAGCTGTTTTTT	CASSRWGLAGTGELFF
16	TRBD1	TRBV10-1	TRBJ2-7	-	TGCGCCAGCAGTCCCTCACCGGGACAGGGGTCCTACGAGCAGTACTTC	CASSPSPGQGSYEQYF
14	TRBD1	TRBV6-2/TRBV6-3	TRBJ2-1	few	TGTGCCAGCAGTACACTGGACAGGGAGAATGAGCAGTTCTTC	CASSTLDRENEQFF
17	-	TRBV5-5	TRBJ2-3	-	TGTGCCAGCAGCTTTATGGGTAACAATAGGGCCACAGATACGCAGTATTTT	CASSFMGNNRATDTQYF
18	TRBD1	TRBV6-5	TRBJ2-6	-	TGTGCCAGCAGTTACTCCGGGACAGGGATTTCTGGGGCCAACGTCCTGACTTTC	CASSYSGTGISGANVLTF